This entry lists 12 T cell receptor beta chains sequenced from one sample in a study of read filtering for tumor transcriptome and immune sequencing (dated by TCRdb to between 2020 and 2021). The run used an Illumina HiSeq 4000. TCR libraries were built from 400 ng RNA with the Immunoverse kit, using molecular barcoded adaptors covering alpha/delta and beta/gamma chains. Starting from the raw public reads, TCRdb applied fastp trimming at Q25, assembled clones with MiXCR and retained in-frame beta chains. Every entry covers one CDR3 protein and lists the most common genes and DNA from its rows. The sample yields 40,000 to 50,000 distinct CDR3 sequences; approximately 18% were counted once. In total, the top ten clones hold over 15% of the sample. What was sequenced was a population of CD138-negative cells sorted from bone marrow. The sample's cell subset or site label, decoded: bone marrow mononuclear cells depleted of CD138+ plasma/myeloma cells by negative magnetic selection. The source is a donor at least 40 years old with multiple myeloma.

This clonotype was counted between two and nine times. This could be a read error, since a much larger clone is one nucleotide away. Likely a read error: the CDR3 ends without its conserved phenylalanine or tryptophan. The CDR3 sequence: CASAWNLREGGQYL. DNA for the CDR3: TGCGCCAGCGCCTGGAATTTGCGGGAGGGAGGGCAGTACCTC. J is TRBJ2-7 and V is TRBV10-2, with 9 positions matching TRBD2. The CDR3 length is 14 residues. Germline CDR1 WSHSY, CDR2 SAAADI. The junction had 14 bases not matched to a gene; V was cut back by 8 bases and J by 9 bases.

This clonotype was detected many times. A much larger clonotype is one base distant, so this may be a read error. The rearrangement links TRBV12-3 or TRBV12-4 to TRBJ1-6; D ambiguous. Trimming left V 6 bases short and J 8 bases short, with 11 bases between. CDR3 length: 13 amino acids. CDR3 in amino acids: CASRRTGDSPLHF. CDR3 DNA sequence: TGTGCCAGCAGACGGACTGGCGATTCACCCCTCCACTTT.

With regard to this clonotype: Just one base apart from a much larger clone, this may be a read error. The gene calls are TRBV20-1 and TRBJ2-1; D unclear. Trimming took 3 bases from V and 9 from J, leaving 18 bases between them. Germline CDR1 DFQATT, CDR2 SNEGSKA (reference sequence). This CDR3 comprises 14 residues. This CDR3 is CSASLLEPKGEQFF. CDR3 in DNA: TGCAGTGCTAGTCTTCTCGAGCCTAAGGGTGAGCAGTTCTTC.

At least ten counts were recorded for this clonotype. The gene calls are TRBV3-1 and TRBJ2-1; D is perhaps TRBD2 (6 bases). Germline-derived CDR1 and CDR2 are LGHDT and YNNKEL (reference sequence). V dropped 3 bases and J dropped 3 bases, with 9 bases sitting between them. The CDR3 length is 14 residues. CDR3 DNA: TGTGCCAGCAGCCATCGGGAGAGCTACAATGAGCAGTTCTTC. Amino acids: CASSHRESYNEQFF.

Points on this clonotype: One base away lies a much larger clone, so this may be a sequencing read error. The chain recombines TRBV19 with TRBJ2-5; the match to TRBD2 covers 8 bases. Germline V gene data show CDR1 as LNHDA and CDR2 as SQIVND (reference sequence). The CDR3 runs 14 residues. CDR3 sequence (DNA): TGTGTCAGTAGTCCGGGCGGGAGGACGGAGACCCAGTACTTC. As protein: CVSSPGGRTETQYF.

The chain recombines TRBV4-2 with TRBJ1-3, with D tentatively TRBD1 (5 bases). The CDR3 consists of 18 residues. Trimming removed 0 bases from V and 0 bases from J, with 15 bases in between. The germline CDR1 and CDR2 sequences are LGHNA and YNFKEQ. Written as DNA, the CDR3 is TGTGCCAGCAGCCAAGATTTGGCAGGGCCGACCTCTGGAAACACCATATATTTT. Translating gives CASSQDLAGPTSGNTIYF.

There are many counts of this clonotype. CDR3 DNA sequence: TGTGCCAGTAGTATAACCGGGAGCGGGAGGAATGAGCAGTTCTTC. Protein sequence: CASSITGSGRNEQFF. V and J are TRBV19 and TRBJ2-1; 9 nucleotides line up with TRBD2. J lost 7 bases, V lost 2 bases, and 6 bases had no gene match. Germline V gene sequence: CDR1 LNHDA, CDR2 SQIVND (reference sequence). The length of the CDR3 is 15 residues.

The sample holds many counts of this clonotype. The chain is built from TRBV27 and TRBJ2-1, with a tentative D call TRBD2 (6 bases). Germline V gene data show CDR1 as MNHEY and CDR2 as SMNVEV (reference sequence). Trimming left V 3 bases short and J 4 bases short, with 16 bases between. The CDR3 loop spans 16 amino acids. CDR3 region: CASSFFGGAGYNEQFF. The CDR3, as DNA: TGTGCCAGCAGTTTTTTCGGGGGAGCAGGATACAATGAGCAGTTCTTC.

This clonotype was seen only a few times. The V and J genes are TRBV7-2 and TRBJ1-2; 8 bases map to TRBD1. CDR3 length equals 13 residues. Per the germline V gene, CDR1 is SGHTA and CDR2 is FQGNSA. V lost 5 bases, J lost 5 bases, and 4 bases stayed unmatched. The CDR3: CASSLRQGYGYTF. CDR3 nucleotide sequence: TGTGCCAGCAGCCTACGACAGGGGTATGGCTACACCTTC.

This clonotype was recorded many times. The chain carries TRBV21-1 and TRBJ2-1; TRBD2 was called by the table and not checked on the DNA. TRBV21-1 is given as a pseudogene. The CDR3 sequence is 18 residues long. CDR3: CASSKVYGGGQRINEQFF. The DNA of the CDR3 is TGTGCCAGCAGCAAAGTTTACGGTGGCGGGCAGCGGATCAATGAGCAGTTCTTC.

In the case of this clonotype: A far larger clone is just one base off, so this is likely a read error. The V and J genes are TRBV7-9 and TRBJ2-1; no definite D call. CDR1 SEHNR and CDR2 FQNEAQ come from the germline V gene (reference sequence). This CDR3 is 14 amino acids long. The CDR3 here is CGSSFHGSYNEQFF. The CDR3 DNA reads as TGTGGCAGCAGCTTTCACGGTTCCTACAATGAGCAGTTCTTC.

Ten or more counts support this clonotype. J is TRBJ1-1 and V is TRBV29-1, with unresolved D. The CDR3 has 10 residues. Trimming shortened V by 3 bases and J by 9 bases, and 8 bases separated the two germline ends. The V gene's germline CDR1 is SQVTM and CDR2 ANQGSEA. The chain's CDR3 is CSVEGVQAFF. CDR3 in DNA: TGCAGCGTTGAGGGCGTACAAGCTTTCTTT.